This entry concerns a single T cell receptor (beta chain). The data were obtained in a study of blood T cell repertoires in COVID-19. Across the whole study: T cells, B-cell-depleted T cells, or PBMCs supplied cDNA or gDNA.

As handled by the study authors: By means of reference gene primer amplification, nucleated cell counts were estimated. Profiled with immunoSEQ multiplex PCR; TCRdb holds only in-frame clones, not every one. The D gene and trimming were derived from the DNA, and the V and J assignments and clone size from that table. The table has roughly 110,000 clones, roughly 84% seen once; the top ten hold about 4%. Looked up from germline, CDR1 is DFQATT and CDR2 is SNEGSKA (reference sequence). Trimming left V 3 bases short and J 2 bases short, with 8 bases between. The CDR3 extends over 13 amino acids. This sequence originates from a human donor in a cohort sampled during active COVID-19. The sample consisted of peripheral blood. This chain links TRBV20-1 with TRBJ1-3; D gene ambiguous. The CDR3 DNA sequence: TGCAGTGCTAGTGGAGGTGCTGGAAACACCATATATTTT. Translation gives CSASGGAGNTIYF.